This record concerns one TCR beta chain sequence. Its target is not known. Clones were read by immunoSEQ multiplex PCR, and TCRdb kept only the in-frame ones, dropping some. The sample lists more than 2 million clones, 90% to 96% occurring once. This sample was taken from a study of shared clonotypes between healthy human individuals. The study, taken as a whole, reports: Clonotypes shared by all four sorted-subset donors had higher generation probabilities than non-shared clonotypes.

The CDR3 runs 16 residues. Germline values: CDR1 SGHDN, CDR2 FVKESK. V shed 4 bases and J 2 bases; nucleotides not matched to a gene: 10. The clonotype comes from a man between 18 and 29 years old in good health. Material for sequencing was naive CD4+ T cells sorted from blood. Subset reported: CD45RA+ positively selected. The chain couples TRBV14 to TRBJ1-1; 7 nucleotides align to TRBD1. CDR3 residues: CASSLYTGTVNTEAFF. The CDR3 nucleotides read TGTGCCAGCAGCCTATACACCGGGACAGTAAACACTGAAGCTTTCTTT.